The present TCR beta chain was sequenced within a study of T cell responses to AZD1222 COVID-19 vaccine. Study-level results: Researchers report vaccine-associated CD4 TCRs spanning spike, with dominance at 160-218 and 743-854. Only six or seven AZD1222 recipients were seropositive at baseline.

The assay was immunoSEQ multiplex PCR, and TCRdb's table has in-frame clones only and misses some. The sample has 150,000 or so clones; more than 85% are singletons. To note about this clone: The antigen remains unidentified.

Sequencing was performed on peripheral blood, taken on day 0 of AZD1222 vaccination. The source is an adult in good health.

The CDR3 region has the DNA TGTGCCAGCAGTTTAAAGCCCCCACAGCCCCAGCATTTT. Residues: CASSLKPPQPQHF. The rearrangement joins TRBV27 to TRBJ1-5; no clear D gene. The CDR3 has 13 amino acids. The V end lost 2 bases, the J end lost 7 bases, and 9 bases lay between the germline ends. CDR1 is MNHEY and CDR2 is SMNVEV in the germline V gene (reference sequence).